This passage covers 13 T cell receptor beta chains from one sample sequenced in a study of T cell changes during pregnancy in multiple sclerosis. Clones were read by immunoSEQ multiplex PCR, and TCRdb kept only the in-frame ones, dropping some. The repertoire holds about 72,000 clones, with 80% to 95% as singletons. The sample in question was peripheral blood, obtained in the first trimester of pregnancy. All receptors derive from a female donor in good health, enrolled as a control in a pregnancy study.

The V and J genes are TRBV13 and TRBJ2-7; TRBD1 agrees at 10 bases. CDR1 PRHDT and CDR2 FYEKMQ come from the germline V gene (reference sequence). V was clipped by 5 bases and J by 6 bases; unmatched bases: 7. This CDR3 has 14 residues. The CDR3 region is CASSRDRGEGEQYF. The CDR3 DNA reads TGTGCCAGCAGCCGGGACAGGGGAGAGGGCGAGCAGTACTTC.

This clone came up once. This chain joins TRBV29-1 and TRBJ2-7, with a possible D match to TRBD1 (5 bases). The CDR3 has 14 residues. V gave up 6 bases and J gave up 5 bases, with 20 bases separating them. Germline values: CDR1 SQVTM, CDR2 ANQGSEA. The CDR3 region is CSVETRVSIHEQYF. DNA for the CDR3: TGCAGCGTGGAGACCAGGGTTTCGATACACGAGCAGTACTTC.

The CDR3 DNA reads TGTGCCAGCAGGAAGATCCCTGAGGATACTGAAGCTTTCTTT. It specifies CASRKIPEDTEAFF. This chain uses TRBV28 with TRBJ1-1; D remains ambiguous. CDR1 is MDHEN and CDR2 is SYDVKM in the germline V gene. V shed 6 bases and J shed 5 bases, with 16 bases lying between them. This CDR3 is built from 14 residues.

The rearrangement links TRBV4-1 to TRBJ2-7, with D perhaps matching TRBD1 (6 bases). CDR1 and CDR2 (germline): MGHRA, YSYEKL. The CDR3 has 14 residues. Trimming shortened V by 0 bases and J by 1 base, and 7 bases separated the two germline ends. CDR3 residues: CASSQDQGSYEQYF. The CDR3 DNA reads as TGCGCCAGCAGCCAAGATCAGGGGTCCTACGAGCAGTACTTC.

The chain carries TRBV28 and TRBJ2-1; TRBD2 agrees at 12 bases. Per the germline V gene, CDR1 is MDHEN and CDR2 is SYDVKM. This CDR3 contains 16 residues. V shed 2 bases and J 3 bases; nucleotides not matched to a gene: 2. For the CDR3, the DNA is TGTGCCAGCAGTTTAGGGGGACTAGCGGGCTACAATGAGCAGTTCTTC. It is translated as CASSLGGLAGYNEQFF.

V and J are TRBV18 and TRBJ2-7; TRBD1 agrees at 7 bases. CDR1 and CDR2 from the germline V gene are KGHSH and LQKENI. V shed 6 bases and J 3 bases; nucleotides not matched to a gene: 5. The CDR3 is 13 residues long. CDR3 loop: CASSPGQSYEQYF. CDR3 nucleotide sequence: TGTGCCAGCTCGCCGGGACAGAGCTACGAGCAGTACTTC.

On this clone itself: Germline and junction disagree at one end, which may indicate a read error. The V and J genes are TRBV18 and TRBJ1-5, with D possibly TRBD1 on 6 matching bases. Germline values: CDR1 KGHSH, CDR2 LQKENI. This CDR3 has 14 amino acids. In DNA, the CDR3 is TGTGCCAGCTCACCAGAGGGGGGGAATCGGCCCCAGCATTTT. It codes for CASSPEGGNRPQHF.

The chain couples TRBV19 to TRBJ2-7; the match to TRBD2 covers 12 bases. Germline loops: CDR1 LNHDA, CDR2 SQIVND (reference sequence). The CDR3 has 16 residues. V gave up 3 bases and J gave up 5 bases; unmatched junction bases: 8. CDR3 sequence (DNA): TGTGCCAGTAGTATCTCTCTAGCGGGAGGGCCTAACGAGCAGTACTTC. Translation: CASSISLAGGPNEQYF.

This chain joins TRBV7-9 and TRBJ2-1; 7 nucleotides line up with TRBD2. V lost 4 bases to trimming and J lost 0 bases; unmatched junction nucleotides: 6. Germline lookup yields CDR1 SEHNR and CDR2 FQNEAQ (reference sequence). The CDR3 contains 16 residues. The CDR3 region has the DNA TGTGCCAGCAGCTCTATAGCGGGTAACTCCTACAATGAGCAGTTCTTC. It specifies CASSSIAGNSYNEQFF.

The chain carries TRBV7-8 and TRBJ2-7; D gene ambiguous. Germline CDR1 and CDR2: SGHVS and FQNEAQ. The CDR3 length is 14 residues. V was cut by 1 base and J by 1 base, with 8 bases left in between. This CDR3 is CASSLGGTSYEQYF. Written as DNA, the CDR3 is TGTGCCAGCAGCTTAGGCGGCACTTCCTACGAGCAGTACTTC.

The J gene is TRBJ2-7, the V gene TRBV6-6; 9 bases agree with TRBD2. The V and J ends lost 0 bases and 0 bases, in that order; junction bases with no gene match: 0. The CDR3 is 15 amino acids. From germline, CDR1 is MNHNY and CDR2 SVGAGI (reference sequence). In DNA form, the CDR3 reads TGTGCCAGCAGTTACTCGACTAGCGGCTCCTACGAGCAGTACTTC. It is translated as CASSYSTSGSYEQYF.

In its sample, this clone was seen many times. The chain employs TRBV19 and TRBJ1-5; D is undetermined. Germline V gene lookup returns CDR1 LNHDA and CDR2 SQIVND (reference sequence). The length of the CDR3 is 13 residues. The V gene lost 3 bases and the J gene lost 5 bases, with 8 bases spanning the gap. DNA for the CDR3: TGTGCCAGTAGTATGGGGAGGGATCAGCCCCAGCATTTT. Amino acid sequence: CASSMGRDQPQHF.

This chain uses TRBV5-5 with TRBJ2-5; D is uncertain. The CDR3 consists of 14 residues. V was clipped by 1 base and J by 1 base, with 8 bases between them. The germline gives CDR1 SGHKS, CDR2 YYEKEE (reference sequence). The CDR3 bases are TGTGCCAGCAGCTTGAGCCTGATCCAAGAGACCCAGTACTTC. Translating it yields CASSLSLIQETQYF.